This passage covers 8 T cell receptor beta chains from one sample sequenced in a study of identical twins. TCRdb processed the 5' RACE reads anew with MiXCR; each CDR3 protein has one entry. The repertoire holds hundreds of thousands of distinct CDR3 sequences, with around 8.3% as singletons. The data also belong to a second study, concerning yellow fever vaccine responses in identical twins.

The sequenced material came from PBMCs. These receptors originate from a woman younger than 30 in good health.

CDR3 nucleotides: TGTGCCAGCAGTCATGGACCCGCGGATACGCAGTATTTT. This sequence encodes CASSHGPADTQYF. The rearrangement uses TRBV6-2 or TRBV6-3 and TRBJ2-3; D is undetermined. The CDR3 contains 13 residues. The V end lost 5 bases, the J end lost 6 bases, and 12 bases lay between the germline ends. Germline V gene lookup returns CDR1 MNHEY and CDR2 SVGEGT.

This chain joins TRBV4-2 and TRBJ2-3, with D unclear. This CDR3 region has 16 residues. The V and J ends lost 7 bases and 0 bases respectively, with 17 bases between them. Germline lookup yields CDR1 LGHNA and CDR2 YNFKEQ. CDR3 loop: CASNRHLDSSTDTQYF. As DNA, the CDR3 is TGTGCCAGCAATAGGCATTTGGATTCTAGCACAGATACGCAGTATTTT.

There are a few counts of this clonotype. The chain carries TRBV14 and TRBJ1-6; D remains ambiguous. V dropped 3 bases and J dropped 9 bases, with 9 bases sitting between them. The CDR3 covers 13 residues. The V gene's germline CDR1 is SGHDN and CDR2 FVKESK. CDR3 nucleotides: TGTGCCAGCAGCCACGATTGGGGTTCACCCCTCCACTTT. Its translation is CASSHDWGSPLHF.

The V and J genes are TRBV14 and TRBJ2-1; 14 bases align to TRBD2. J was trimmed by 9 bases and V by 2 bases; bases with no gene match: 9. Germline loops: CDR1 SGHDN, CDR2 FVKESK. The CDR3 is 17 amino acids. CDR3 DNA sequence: TGTGCCAGCAGCCAACACACGCCGGGACTAGCGGGGGTTGAGCAGTTCTTC. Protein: CASSQHTPGLAGVEQFF.

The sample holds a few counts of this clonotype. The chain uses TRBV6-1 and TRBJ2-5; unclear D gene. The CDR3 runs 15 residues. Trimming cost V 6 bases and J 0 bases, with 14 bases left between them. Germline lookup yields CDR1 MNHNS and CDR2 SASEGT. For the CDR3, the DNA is TGTGCCAGCAGGCGGTATGGGTCGTACCAAGAGACCCAGTACTTC. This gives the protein CASRRYGSYQETQYF.

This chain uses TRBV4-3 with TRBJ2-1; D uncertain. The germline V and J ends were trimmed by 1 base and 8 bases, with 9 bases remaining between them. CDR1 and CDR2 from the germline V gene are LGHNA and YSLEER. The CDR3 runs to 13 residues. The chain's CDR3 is CASSQGWADEQFF. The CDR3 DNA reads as TGCGCCAGCAGCCAAGGGTGGGCGGATGAGCAGTTCTTC.

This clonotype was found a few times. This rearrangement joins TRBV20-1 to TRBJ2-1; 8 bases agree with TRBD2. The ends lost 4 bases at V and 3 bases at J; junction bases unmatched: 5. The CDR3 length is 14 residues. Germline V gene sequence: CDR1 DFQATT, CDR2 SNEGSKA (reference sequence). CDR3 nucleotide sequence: TGCAGTGCTAAAGCGGGGGCAAACTACAATGAGCAGTTCTTC. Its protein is CSAKAGANYNEQFF.

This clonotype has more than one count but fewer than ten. The CDR3 nucleotides read TGTGCCAGCAGTGTATGGGACAGGGGGACAAATGAAAAACTGTTTTTT. Translation: CASSVWDRGTNEKLFF. The chain links TRBV12-3 or TRBV12-4 to TRBJ1-4; 11 nucleotides line up with TRBD1. The CDR3 covers 16 residues. V lost 5 bases to trimming and J lost 5 bases; unmatched junction nucleotides: 7.